This record concerns one T cell receptor (beta chain) sequence. The assay was immunoSEQ multiplex PCR, and TCRdb's table has in-frame clones only and misses some. Of some 80,000 clones detected, approximately 94% appear once; the ten largest clones hold roughly 2.5%. This record comes from a study of T cell changes during pregnancy in multiple sclerosis. The CDR3 is 15 amino acids. Germline V CDR1 and CDR2: LNHNV, YYDKDF (reference sequence). V lost 0 bases and J lost 8, with 16 bases in between. The sequences come from peripheral blood, collected in the third trimester of pregnancy. This sequence joins TRBV15 and TRBJ1-2; D is perhaps TRBD1 (5 bases). The TCR originated in a female donor with multiple sclerosis, enrolled in a pregnancy study. The chain's CDR3 is CATSRDHGRAGGYTF. The CDR3 DNA sequence: TGTGCCACCAGCAGAGATCACGGCAGGGCGGGAGGCTACACCTTC.